This TCR beta chain originates from a study of a mutant IDH1 vaccine in newly diagnosed glioma. Study in general: Prior therapy was radiotherapy, temozolomide, or both; most received both.

About this clone: Its specificity is not known.

CDR3 length: 14 residues. Germline values: CDR1 SGHTA, CDR2 FQGNSA. After removal of 4 bases from V and 10 bases from J, the junction contained 9 bases not matched to a gene. Sequencing used immunoSEQ multiplex PCR; TCRdb keeps in-frame clones, though not all of them. The table includes approximately 70,000 clones, about 80% detected once. Findings and caveats of the study: Pseudoprogression showed no apparent link to changes in top peripheral T cell clonotypes.

Sample time point: week 23, last vaccination. Each dose delivered 300 ug of mutant IDH1 20-mer peptide subcutaneously with imiquimod. The chain is built from TRBV7-2 and TRBJ2-1; 8 bases line up with TRBD1. The sequence was obtained from a man younger than 30 with glioma. This specimen consisted of PBMCs, obtained from a glioma patient whose treatment included an IDH1 peptide vaccine. The CDR3 DNA sequence: TGTGCCAGCAGCTCAACCCGGACAGGGACCGAGCAGTTCTTC. Amino acids: CASSSTRTGTEQFF. The complete variable domain, with remaining parts taken from reference TRBV7-2 and TRBJ2-1, reads GAGVSQSPSNKVTEKGKDVELRCDPISGHTALYWYRQSLGQGLEFLIYFQGNSAPDKSGLPSDRFSAERTGGSVSTLTIQRTQQEDSAVYLCASSSTRTGTEQFFGPGTRLTVL.